The rows below give T cell receptor beta chains drawn from one sample of a study of technical replicates of blood from a few donors. Using immunoSEQ multiplex PCR, the repertoire was profiled, and TCRdb retains in-frame clones only, with some absent. The data show about 13,000 clones, 70% to 90% seen once. Input material: PBMCs. These receptors originate from a human donor in good health. Each CDR3 is given with its conserved first and last residue. The order of the fields is clone size, V gene, CDR3 length, CDR3 protein. Clone size is given for some rows only: seen once, a few or many times, or a class if the clone is expanded.

clone_size: -; v_call: TRBV5-1; cdr3_length: 14; cdr3_aa: CASSFTPGNEKLFF
clone_size: -; v_call: TRBV7-8; cdr3_length: 16; cdr3_aa: CASSIRDYLSTGELFF
clone_size: few; v_call: TRBV9; cdr3_length: 13; cdr3_aa: CASSVGGDYGYTF
clone_size: -; v_call: TRBV27; cdr3_length: 12; cdr3_aa: CASRGDSYEQYF
clone_size: -; v_call: TRBV5-1; cdr3_length: 14; cdr3_aa: CASSSLTRVETQYF
clone_size: -; v_call: TRBV5-1; cdr3_length: 16; cdr3_aa: CASSALAGGRDNEQFF
clone_size: -; v_call: TRBV5-1; cdr3_length: 15; cdr3_aa: CASSWDGTIYNEQFF
clone_size: once; v_call: TRBV10-2; cdr3_length: 13; cdr3_aa: CARGGTLYNEQFF
clone_size: few; v_call: TRBV6-1; cdr3_length: 14; cdr3_aa: CASSASATNTEAFF
clone_size: once; v_call: TRBV7-9; cdr3_length: 15; cdr3_aa: CASSWTIFDTGELFF
clone_size: -; v_call: TRBV29-1; cdr3_length: 15; cdr3_aa: CSVTWSGASNQPQHF
clone_size: -; v_call: TRBV2; cdr3_length: 15; cdr3_aa: CASRAKTSGVETQYF
clone_size: -; v_call: TRBV27; cdr3_length: 13; cdr3_aa: CASSRIPGTEAFF
clone_size: -; v_call: TRBV10-3; cdr3_length: 16; cdr3_aa: CAISESKAGGGYGYTF
clone_size: -; v_call: TRBV7-2; cdr3_length: 14; cdr3_aa: CASSLSGSRDTQYF
clone_size: -; v_call: TRBV28; cdr3_length: 12; cdr3_aa: CASTLGNTEAFF
clone_size: once; v_call: TRBV7-9; cdr3_length: 15; cdr3_aa: CASSLGITHTFEQFF
clone_size: -; v_call: TRBV6-5; cdr3_length: 15; cdr3_aa: CASSYLSGVTDTQYF
clone_size: -; v_call: TRBV11-2; cdr3_length: 15; cdr3_aa: CASSSIAGGAYEQYF
clone_size: -; v_call: TRBV29-1; cdr3_length: 13; cdr3_aa: CSVPLGGTDTQYF
clone_size: -; v_call: TRBV5-1; cdr3_length: 14; cdr3_aa: CASSLGTGLQPQHF
clone_size: -; v_call: TRBV7-8; cdr3_length: 13; cdr3_aa: CASSFRGNNEQFF
clone_size: -; v_call: TRBV11-2; cdr3_length: 16; cdr3_aa: CASSPTLGTSGYEQYF
clone_size: -; v_call: TRBV7-8; cdr3_length: 15; cdr3_aa: CASSALDLGSYEQYF
clone_size: -; v_call: TRBV7-9; cdr3_length: 15; cdr3_aa: CASSPGGGSVETQYF
clone_size: -; v_call: TRBV27; cdr3_length: 18; cdr3_aa: CASSFGTSGSLSHYEQYF
clone_size: -; v_call: TRBV25-1; cdr3_length: 16; cdr3_aa: CASREERHQVDYGYTF
clone_size: -; v_call: TRBV28; cdr3_length: 15; cdr3_aa: CASSSLTAIPYGQYF
clone_size: once; v_call: TRBV5-1; cdr3_length: 14; cdr3_aa: CASRVVPAGSEQFF
clone_size: -; v_call: TRBV7-2; cdr3_length: 15; cdr3_aa: CASSFGGGFYNEQFF
clone_size: -; v_call: TRBV7-9; cdr3_length: 14; cdr3_aa: CASSPREGNQPQHF
clone_size: -; v_call: TRBV5-1; cdr3_length: 15; cdr3_aa: CASSPGTLRGYGYTF
clone_size: -; v_call: TRBV5-1; cdr3_length: 14; cdr3_aa: CASRAQDYTGELFF
clone_size: -; v_call: TRBV9; cdr3_length: 14; cdr3_aa: CASSVASVAGELFF
clone_size: -; v_call: TRBV10-2; cdr3_length: 11; cdr3_aa: CASLWNTEAFF
clone_size: -; v_call: TRBV9; cdr3_length: 16; cdr3_aa: CASSPPGLASTGELFF
clone_size: -; v_call: TRBV2; cdr3_length: 12; cdr3_aa: CASSVERRGYTF
clone_size: -; v_call: TRBV9; cdr3_length: 16; cdr3_aa: CASSVQPDKEGRGYTF
clone_size: -; v_call: TRBV5-8; cdr3_length: 15; cdr3_aa: CASSFGEGFSYEQYF
clone_size: few; v_call: TRBV11-2; cdr3_length: 16; cdr3_aa: CASSSIRDRGPHEQYF
clone_size: -; v_call: TRBV2; cdr3_length: 14; cdr3_aa: CASGLREESYEQYF
clone_size: -; v_call: TRBV7-3; cdr3_length: 15; cdr3_aa: CASSPGTASEETQYF
clone_size: -; v_call: TRBV6-1; cdr3_length: 15; cdr3_aa: CASSSGPGPNEKLFF
clone_size: -; v_call: TRBV7-9; cdr3_length: 13; cdr3_aa: CASSATGEAGYTF
clone_size: -; v_call: TRBV7-8; cdr3_length: 12; cdr3_aa: CASSRVGGEQYF